These T cell receptor beta chains were read from a single sample in a study of blood T cell repertoires in COVID-19. Sequencing used immunoSEQ multiplex PCR; TCRdb keeps in-frame clones, though not all of them. The data hold over 65,000 clones, with around 90% observed a single time. Sample: peripheral blood. All receptors derive from a man over 45 with active COVID-19. Each CDR3 is given with its conserved first and last residue. D genes are given only for firm matches. A clone size is listed for some rows: how often the clone was seen (once, few, many), or a class if it is expanded.

size: -; J: TRBJ1-4; D: TRBD1; V: TRBV28; DNA: TGTGCCAGCAGCCGGAGACAGGGGGCGTATACTAATGAAAAACTGTTTTTT; CDR3: CASSRRQGAYTNEKLFF
size: once; J: TRBJ2-2; D: TRBD1; V: TRBV28; DNA: TGTGCCAGCAGTGTGGGACAGGGGGCGTCCGGGGAGCTGTTTTTT; CDR3: CASSVGQGASGELFF
size: -; J: TRBJ2-1; D: TRBD1; V: TRBV7-2; DNA: TGTGCCAGCAGTCACCGACAGGGGCTGGGTAATGAGCAGTTCTTC; CDR3: CASSHRQGLGNEQFF
size: -; J: TRBJ1-1; D: -; V: TRBV21-1; DNA: TGTGCCAGCAGCAAAGGAGGCAAGAACACTGAAGCTTTCTTT; CDR3: CASSKGGKNTEAFF
size: once; J: TRBJ2-2; D: -; V: TRBV2; DNA: TGTGCCAGCAGCACAAACGCCGGGGAGCTGTTTTTT; CDR3: CASSTNAGELFF
size: -; J: TRBJ2-5; D: -; V: TRBV3-1/TRBV3-2; DNA: TGTGCCAGCAGCCAAGATGTGTCGATGCGAGAGACCCAGTACTTC; CDR3: CASSQDVSMRETQYF
size: -; J: TRBJ2-2; D: -; V: TRBV5-1; DNA: TGCGCCAGCAGCTTGCCTCAAGCGGACGGGGAGCTGTTTTTT; CDR3: CASSLPQADGELFF
size: -; J: TRBJ1-5; D: -; V: TRBV9; DNA: TGTGCCAGCAGCGGTGACCCGAGGAGGGGTCAGCCCCAGCATTTT; CDR3: CASSGDPRRGQPQHF
size: -; J: TRBJ1-5; D: -; V: TRBV28; DNA: TGTGCCAGCAGTTACACCCAGGGACTGACTAGCAATCAGCCCCAGCATTTT; CDR3: CASSYTQGLTSNQPQHF
size: -; J: TRBJ2-7; D: -; V: TRBV4-3; DNA: TGCGCCAGCAGCCAGCAAACTGGGCAATCCTACGAGCAGTACTTC; CDR3: CASSQQTGQSYEQYF
size: -; J: TRBJ1-5; D: TRBD1; V: TRBV19; DNA: TGTGCCAGTAGCGACGCCGGGACAGGGGGCAATCAGCCCCAGCATTTT; CDR3: CASSDAGTGGNQPQHF
size: -; J: TRBJ2-2; D: -; V: TRBV2; DNA: TGTGCCAGCAGTACCGACACTTACACCGGGGAGCTGTTTTTT; CDR3: CASSTDTYTGELFF
size: once; J: TRBJ2-7; D: -; V: TRBV6-6; DNA: TGTGCCAGCAGACTAACAGGGATCACCTACGAGCAGTACTTC; CDR3: CASRLTGITYEQYF
size: -; J: TRBJ2-7; D: TRBD1; V: TRBV11-2; DNA: TGTGCCAGCAGCTTAGACGAGGGGGCTGAGCAGTACTTC; CDR3: CASSLDEGAEQYF
size: few; J: TRBJ1-5; D: -; V: TRBV4-3; DNA: TGCGCCAGCAGCCAAGACCCCCAGGGCTCTTATAGCAATCAGCCCCAGCATTTT; CDR3: CASSQDPQGSYSNQPQHF
size: -; J: TRBJ2-5; D: TRBD2; V: TRBV4-3; DNA: TGCGCCAGCAGCCAAGACTGGGGGGGGCAAGAGACCCAGTACTTC; CDR3: CASSQDWGGQETQYF
size: -; J: TRBJ2-5; D: -; V: TRBV5-6; DNA: TGTGCCAGCACCGGAGGGGGCGGCGGAGAGACCCAGTACTTC; CDR3: CASTGGGGGETQYF
size: -; J: TRBJ2-1; D: TRBD2; V: TRBV5-5; DNA: TGTGCCAGCAGCTTGGATGGCGGGAGTCTCTTCTTC; CDR3: CASSLDGGSLFF
size: -; J: TRBJ2-7; D: TRBD1; V: TRBV14; DNA: TGTGCCAGCAGCCCAGGACAGGGCGCCTACGAGCAGTACTTC; CDR3: CASSPGQGAYEQYF
size: -; J: TRBJ1-4; D: TRBD1; V: TRBV5-5; DNA: TGTGCCAGCAGGACAACCGACAGGGGGAAGATAGCAAAACTGTTTTTT; CDR3: CASRTTDRGKIAKLFF
size: -; J: TRBJ2-4; D: TRBD2; V: TRBV2; DNA: TGTGCCAGCAGTACCAAAACACTAGCGGGGGGGCTTCTAGCCAAAAACATTCAGTACTTC; CDR3: CASSTKTLAGGLLAKNIQYF
size: -; J: TRBJ1-1; D: -; V: TRBV5-1; DNA: TGCGCCAGCAGCTTGGACAGGCAGAACACTGAAGCTTTCTTT; CDR3: CASSLDRQNTEAFF
size: -; J: TRBJ2-1; D: TRBD2; V: TRBV4-1; DNA: TGCGCCAGCAGCCAGGCCGGGACTAGAGGAAACAATGAGCAGTTCTTC; CDR3: CASSQAGTRGNNEQFF
size: -; J: TRBJ2-1; D: TRBD2; V: TRBV19; DNA: TGTGCCAGTACTAGCGGGGGGCTTTCCTACAATGAGCAGTTCTTC; CDR3: CASTSGGLSYNEQFF
size: -; J: TRBJ1-1; D: TRBD1; V: TRBV30; DNA: TGTGCCTGGAGTGTAGGGGGCCCTGTTGGTGAAGCTTTCTTT; CDR3: CAWSVGGPVGEAFF
size: -; J: TRBJ2-3; D: TRBD2; V: TRBV11-3; DNA: TGTGCCAGCAGCCCCTACGGACTAGCGGGGGCCTCCAAGGATACGCAGTATTTT; CDR3: CASSPYGLAGASKDTQYF
size: -; J: TRBJ2-5; D: TRBD1; V: TRBV7-3; DNA: TGTGCCAGCAGCAGAACAGGGGCGATCGGGGAGACCCAGTACTTC; CDR3: CASSRTGAIGETQYF
size: -; J: TRBJ1-3; D: -; V: TRBV7-8; DNA: TGTGCCAGCACACCGGGACATATCTCTGGAAACACCATATATTTT; CDR3: CASTPGHISGNTIYF
size: -; J: TRBJ1-1; D: -; V: TRBV7-9; DNA: TGTGCCAGCAGCTTGGGGAGGGGAAGTGTCGACACTGAAGCTTTCTTT; CDR3: CASSLGRGSVDTEAFF
size: -; J: TRBJ1-5; D: TRBD1; V: TRBV2; DNA: TGTGCCAGCAGTAACAGGGGTCTTAGCAATCAGCCCCAGCATTTT; CDR3: CASSNRGLSNQPQHF
size: few; J: TRBJ2-7; D: TRBD2; V: TRBV5-1; DNA: TGCGCCAGCAGCTTCCCACCTAGCGGCACCTACGAGCAGTACTTC; CDR3: CASSFPPSGTYEQYF
size: -; J: TRBJ1-5; D: -; V: TRBV2; DNA: TGTGCCAGCACACAGGGCGGTCAGCCCCAGCATTTT; CDR3: CASTQGGQPQHF
size: -; J: TRBJ1-1; D: -; V: TRBV6-4; DNA: TGTGCCAGCAGTGACTCGGACTCTAACACTGAAGCTTTCTTT; CDR3: CASSDSDSNTEAFF
size: -; J: TRBJ2-5; D: TRBD2; V: TRBV28; DNA: TGTGCCAGCAGTGCGGGGGGCTGGGAGACCCAGTACTTC; CDR3: CASSAGGWETQYF
size: -; J: TRBJ2-3; D: -; V: TRBV27; DNA: TGTGCCAGCAGTTTACTCAGGACAGATACGCAGTATTTT; CDR3: CASSLLRTDTQYF
size: -; J: TRBJ2-7; D: -; V: TRBV7-9; DNA: TGTGCCAGCAGTTCACAGGCGAGCTCCTACGAGCAGTACTTC; CDR3: CASSSQASSYEQYF
size: few; J: TRBJ1-6; D: TRBD1; V: TRBV25-1; DNA: TGTGCCAGCAGTGATCCCCGACAGGGTAGTTCCTATAATTCACCCCTCCACTTT; CDR3: CASSDPRQGSSYNSPLHF
size: -; J: TRBJ2-3; D: TRBD2; V: TRBV7-9; DNA: TGTGCCAGCAGACCCAGGCCTAGCGGGTTTTCTGATACGCAGTATTTT; CDR3: CASRPRPSGFSDTQYF
size: -; J: TRBJ1-1; D: TRBD1; V: TRBV7-9; DNA: TGTGCCAGCAGCTTACAGGGGGCTGGATCGAACACTGAAGCTTTCTTT; CDR3: CASSLQGAGSNTEAFF
size: -; J: TRBJ1-2; D: TRBD1; V: TRBV7-2; DNA: TGTGCCAGCAGCTTAGCCGGGACAGGGTACGGCTACACCTTC; CDR3: CASSLAGTGYGYTF
size: -; J: TRBJ2-1; D: -; V: TRBV28; DNA: TGTGCCAGCAGTTTAAGTAGCGGAACAGTCTCCTACAATGAGCAGTTCTTC; CDR3: CASSLSSGTVSYNEQFF
size: -; J: TRBJ2-5; D: TRBD1; V: TRBV2; DNA: TGTGCCAGCAGTGAGGACAGGGGTAAACAAGAGACCCAGTACTTC; CDR3: CASSEDRGKQETQYF
size: -; J: TRBJ2-7; D: -; V: TRBV30; DNA: TGTGCCTGGAGTGTGCGGGCCTGGTCCTACGAGCAGTACTTC; CDR3: CAWSVRAWSYEQYF